The 26 T cell receptor beta chains given below trace back to one sample, sequenced in a study of T-cell reconstitution after alpha-beta-depleted transplantation in children. Preparation of the TCRbeta library was carried out with unique molecular identifiers. In TCRdb, the PCR reads were re-called with MiXCR into one record per CDR3 protein. The data show roughly 45,000 distinct CDR3 sequences, around 8.8% seen once. Sequencing was performed on PBMCs, mostly from graft donor cells, taken 60 days after TCRalphabeta/CD19-depleted stem cell transplant. These receptors came from a male patient between 2 and 10 years old who had a stem cell transplant for chronic granulomatous disease, so the T cells may come from the graft donor.

The chain combines TRBV20-1 with TRBJ1-6, with D uncertain. The V end lost 3 bases, the J end lost 7 bases, and 13 bases lay between the germline ends. Germline CDR1 reads DFQATT; CDR2 reads SNEGSKA (reference sequence). The CDR3 extends over 14 amino acids. CDR3 DNA: TGCAGTGCTAGCCAGACGGTGACCAATTCACCCCTCCACTTT. It is translated as CSASQTVTNSPLHF.

This clonotype has ten or more counts. The J gene is TRBJ2-7, the V gene TRBV19, with TRBD2 identical over 10 bases. J lost 0 bases, V lost 5 bases, and 10 bases had no gene match. The V gene's germline CDR1 is LNHDA and CDR2 SQIVND (reference sequence). The length of the CDR3 is 17 residues. DNA for the CDR3: TGTGCCAGTAGTGGGGCTCGGACTAGCGGAGCCTCCTACGAGCAGTACTTC. Translating gives CASSGARTSGASYEQYF.

On this clonotype: A clone one base away is much larger, so this may be a read error. The chain is built from TRBV7-3 and TRBJ1-6, with 9 bases aligning to TRBD1. The CDR3 is made up of 14 amino acids. In germline, CDR1 is SGHTA, CDR2 FQGTGA. The CDR3 region has the DNA TGTACCAGCAGTTCCACAGGGGGCACTTCACCCCTCCACTTT. It yields the protein CTSSSTGGTSPLHF.

CDR3 region: CASSPTGLDTDTQYF. CDR3 DNA: TGTGCCAGCAGCCCGACGGGACTAGACACAGATACGCAGTATTTT. The chain recombines TRBV4-2 with TRBJ2-3; 8 bases agree with TRBD2. The CDR3 has 15 amino acids. Germline values: CDR1 LGHNA, CDR2 YNFKEQ. J was trimmed by 2 bases and V by 4 bases; bases with no gene match: 5.

This clonotype was seen ten or more times. The rearrangement uses TRBV6-1 and TRBJ2-7; maybe TRBD1 (6 bases). V shed 6 bases and J shed 2 bases, with 14 bases lying between them. From germline, CDR1 is MNHNS and CDR2 SASEGT. The CDR3 is made up of 14 amino acids. The CDR3 protein is CASRFRDTTYEQYF. CDR3 nucleotides: TGTGCCAGCAGATTCCGGGACACGACCTACGAGCAGTACTTC.

The chain couples TRBV19 to TRBJ1-1, with 7 bases identical to TRBD1. The germline V gene has CDR1 LNHDA and CDR2 SQIVND (reference sequence). Losses at the gene ends were 5 bases for V and 5 bases for J; bases not matched to a gene: 8. The CDR3 contains 14 residues. CDR3 bases: TGTGCCAGTAGTCGACAGACAGGGAGGACTGAAGCTTTCTTT. Its translation is CASSRQTGRTEAFF.

There are many counts of this clonotype. This chain links TRBV11-2 with TRBJ2-1; possible D gene TRBD2, 6 bases. This CDR3 is 16 amino acids long. Germline CDR1 and CDR2: SGHAT and FQNNGV. The V gene lost 4 bases and the J gene lost 0 bases, with 13 bases spanning the gap. The CDR3 DNA reads as TGTGCCAGCAGCTCCGGGACTTTTAGCTCCTACAATGAGCAGTTCTTC. Protein product: CASSSGTFSSYNEQFF.

This clonotype was counted ten times or more. The chain carries TRBV5-6 and TRBJ2-2; unclear D gene. The germline V gene encodes CDR1 SGHDT and CDR2 YYEEEE. Deletions cut 4 bases from V and 6 bases from J, with 13 bases between. This CDR3 has 14 amino acids. The CDR3 bases are TGTGCCAGCAGCGCAACCCGACGAGCCGGGGAGCTGTTTTTT. As protein: CASSATRRAGELFF.

Ten or more counts support this clonotype. The chain couples TRBV28 to TRBJ2-5; 9 bases map to TRBD2. CDR1 is MDHEN and CDR2 is SYDVKM in the germline V gene. V was pared by 6 bases and J by 1 base, with 6 bases of the junction left unmatched. The CDR3 runs to 15 residues. The CDR3 is CASRIAGVGQETQYF. The DNA for the CDR3 is TGTGCCAGCAGAATAGCGGGAGTAGGCCAAGAGACCCAGTACTTC.

A few counts support this clonotype. This chain joins TRBV6-5 and TRBJ2-3; 8 bases align to TRBD2. Germline CDR1 MNHEY, CDR2 SVGAGI. This CDR3 spans 17 amino acids. J gave up 3 bases and V 4 bases, and 12 bases lay outside the gene matches. The CDR3 is CASSSPPGGGRTDTQYF. For the CDR3, the DNA is TGTGCCAGCAGTTCTCCCCCCGGGGGCGGGAGGACAGATACGCAGTATTTT.

This clonotype has at least ten counts. The V and J genes are TRBV20-1 and TRBJ2-7; D gene unclear. Trimming removed 1 base at V and 1 base at J, with 8 bases between. CDR3 length: 13 amino acids. Germline CDR1 and CDR2: DFQATT and SNEGSKA (reference sequence). The CDR3 here is CSARADLSYEQYF. In DNA form, the CDR3 reads TGCAGTGCTAGAGCTGATTTGTCCTACGAGCAGTACTTC.

This clonotype was detected many times. The rearrangement uses TRBV20-1 and TRBJ2-4; unclear D gene. The CDR3 consists of 14 residues. V was shortened by 6 bases and J by 0 bases, with 12 bases between the two germline ends. CDR1 is DFQATT and CDR2 is SNEGSKA in the germline V gene (reference sequence). CDR3 protein: CSAQLYLAKNIQYF. The CDR3, as DNA: TGCAGTGCCCAGTTGTACTTAGCCAAAAACATTCAGTACTTC.

This rearrangement joins TRBV10-1 to TRBJ1-2; a weak D match, TRBD1 (6 bases). The CDR3 totals 12 residues. Trimming pared 4 bases from V and 7 bases from J, leaving 10 bases between. Per the germline V gene, CDR1 is WNHNN and CDR2 is SYGVQD (reference sequence). The CDR3 reads CASSAHRAGYTF. The CDR3 DNA follows: TGCGCCAGCAGTGCCCACAGGGCTGGCTACACCTTC.

This clonotype was observed at least ten times. The chain joins TRBV3-1 to TRBJ2-5; D call uncertain. Germline CDR1 is LGHDT and CDR2 is YNNKEL (reference sequence). The CDR3 runs to 15 residues. Trimming removed 2 bases at V and 1 base at J, with 11 bases between. The CDR3 sequence is CASSQFSRTQETQYF. The DNA of the CDR3 is TGTGCCAGCAGCCAATTTAGCAGAACCCAAGAGACCCAGTACTTC.

This clonotype was found many times. The genes are TRBV25-1 and TRBJ2-5, with D uncertain. The germline V and J ends were trimmed by 0 bases and 4 bases, with 15 bases remaining between them. The germline CDR1 and CDR2 sequences are MGHDK and SYGVNS. This CDR3 is built from 16 residues. The CDR3 DNA sequence: TGTGCCAGCAGTGAATATCGGATCAGCCAGAGAGAGACCCAGTACTTC. This gives the protein CASSEYRISQRETQYF.

This clonotype was seen at least ten times. This rearrangement joins TRBV5-1 to TRBJ2-7, with TRBD1 matching 7 bases. Trimming took 4 bases from V and 3 from J; bases not matched to a gene: 7. This CDR3 contains 14 residues. Germline CDR1 and CDR2: SGHRS and YFSETQ. The DNA for the CDR3 is TGCGCCAGCAGCATACACAGGGGAGACTACGAGCAGTACTTC. This encodes CASSIHRGDYEQYF.

This clonotype was counted ten times or more. The J gene is TRBJ2-3, the V gene TRBV3-1; D remains unclear. This CDR3 comprises 12 residues. Germline V CDR1 and CDR2: LGHDT, YNNKEL (reference sequence). Trimming took 8 bases from V and 5 from J, leaving 11 bases between them. The CDR3 reads CASRGLGDTQYF. DNA for the CDR3: TGTGCCAGCCGAGGCCTAGGAGATACGCAGTATTTT.

The sample holds many counts of this clonotype. The genes are TRBV20-1 and TRBJ1-6, with D possibly being TRBD1 (5 bases). Deletions cut 3 bases from V and 5 bases from J, with 17 bases between. The CDR3 loop spans 16 amino acids. Germline CDR1 DFQATT, CDR2 SNEGSKA (reference sequence). The CDR3 DNA reads as TGCAGTGCTAGGAGGGGAGGGCAGGACAATAATTCACCCCTCCACTTT. Translation: CSARRGGQDNNSPLHF.

This clonotype was seen ten or more times. The genes are TRBV27 and TRBJ2-7; TRBD2 might be the D (5 bases). Germline assignment: CDR1 MNHEY and CDR2 SMNVEV (reference sequence). This CDR3 has 14 amino acids. V was shortened by 0 bases and J by 2 bases, with 8 bases between the two germline ends. The CDR3 reads CASSLSTGAYEQYF. The CDR3 DNA is TGTGCCAGCAGTTTATCGACCGGGGCCTACGAGCAGTACTTC.

This clonotype was seen many times. The V and J genes are TRBV7-8 and TRBJ2-7; the D gene is possibly TRBD2 (6 bases). Germline CDR1 SGHVS, CDR2 FQNEAQ. The length of the CDR3 is 15 residues. Trimming took 6 bases from V and 1 from J, leaving 16 bases between them. The CDR3 DNA is TGTGCCAGCAGACGCTCTCTAGCGTGGTCCTACGAGCAGTACTTC. It translates to CASRRSLAWSYEQYF.

The sample holds many counts of this clonotype. The chain combines TRBV6-1 with TRBJ1-2, with TRBD1 identical over 7 bases. This CDR3 comprises 14 residues. Germline CDR1 reads MNHNS; CDR2 reads SASEGT. V lost 5 bases and J lost 5; bases outside the gene matches: 8. This CDR3 is CASSPPTGRYGYTF. The CDR3 coding sequence is TGTGCCAGCAGTCCCCCGACAGGGCGATATGGCTACACCTTC.

This clonotype was counted a few times. The rearrangement joins TRBV7-9 to TRBJ2-2, with 8 bases matching TRBD2. Germline V gene data show CDR1 as SEHNR and CDR2 as FQNEAQ (reference sequence). With V trimmed by 11 bases and J by 0 bases, 14 bases remained unmatched. This CDR3 has 17 amino acids. Written as DNA, the CDR3 is TGTGCCTCAGCCCCGGAAGCGGGGGAGACGAACACCGGGGAGCTGTTTTTT. Its translation is CASAPEAGETNTGELFF.

This clonotype was seen at least ten times. This chain joins TRBV6-5 and TRBJ2-7; 9 positions agree with TRBD2. Germline trimming cut 4 bases from V and 0 bases from J; bases unmatched to any gene: 4. Germline loops: CDR1 MNHEY, CDR2 SVGAGI. This CDR3 has 15 amino acids. CDR3 DNA sequence: TGTGCCAGCAGTTCCGGCGGGAGGGCCTCCTACGAGCAGTACTTC. Translating it yields CASSSGGRASYEQYF.

This clonotype was counted at least ten times. The J gene is TRBJ1-2, the V gene TRBV21-1. TRBV21-1 is described as a pseudogene. This CDR3 comprises 12 residues. This CDR3 is CASSKSQYGYTF. Written as DNA, the CDR3 is TGTGCCAGCAGCAAATCCCAGTATGGCTACACCTTC.

This clonotype was seen ten or more times. The chain recombines TRBV5-1 with TRBJ2-3; 9 bases match TRBD2. CDR1 is SGHRS, CDR2 YFSETQ, per germline. The J segment lost 11 bases and the V segment lost 3 bases, leaving 13 bases of the junction unmatched. CDR3 length equals 15 residues. The CDR3 DNA sequence: TGCGCCAGCAGCTCGCAATCGCTAGCGGGGTGGAGGCAGTATTTT. Translated: CASSSQSLAGWRQYF.

This clonotype has a handful of counts. The chain has TRBV7-8 and TRBJ2-7, with D unclear. Germline values: CDR1 SGHVS, CDR2 FQNEAQ. Trimming pared 1 base from V and 6 bases from J, leaving 13 bases between. The CDR3 loop spans 14 amino acids. The CDR3 coding sequence is TGTGCCAGCAGCTTAGGGGTTAGTGGGCCCGAGCAGTACTTC. This sequence encodes CASSLGVSGPEQYF. Filled out from reference TRBV7-8 and TRBJ2-7, the complete variable domain reads GAGVSQSPRYKVAKRGQDVALRCDPISGHVSLFWYQQALGQGPEFLTYFQNEAQLDKSGLPSDRFFAERPEGSVSTLKIQRTQQEDSAVYLCASSLGVSGPEQYFGPGTRLTVT.